This T cell receptor (beta chain) was sequenced for a study of graft-versus-host responses after intestinal transplantation. As for the study in general: Induction using anti-thymocyte globulin, followed by tacrolimus and steroids for 3 to 4 years, was given to all recipients.

The germline CDR1 and CDR2 sequences are MNHNS and SASEGT. With 4 bases removed from V and 6 bases from J, the gap between germline ends came to 20 bases. The length of the CDR3 is 16 residues. A remark on this clone: No antigen is known for it.

Sequenced by immunoSEQ multiplex PCR; TCRdb stores in-frame clones only, minus some. The table records roughly 97,000 clones, roughly 91% of them present only once. The material was unstimulated CD4+ T cells sorted from spleen or lymph node cells, obtained before transplant. This clonotype was obtained from a human donor who was the organ donor for an intestinal transplant. J is TRBJ2-3 and V is TRBV6-1; maybe TRBD2 (6 bases). CDR3 sequence reads: CASSGLVGGGTDTQYF. The CDR3 bases are TGTGCCAGCAGTGGACTAGTCGGAGGAGGGACGGATACGCAGTATTTT.